The clone carrying this TCR beta chain was seen only once. Its antigen is still unknown. The data belong to a study of shared clonotypes between healthy human individuals. The V end was cut by 3 bases, the J end by 5 bases, with 16 bases between. Germline lookup yields CDR1 SEHNR and CDR2 FQNEAQ (reference sequence). The CDR3 has 16 residues. The naive CD8 fraction comprised CD45RO-negative cells positively selected for CCR7 and excluded terminally differentiated effector memory CD45RA+ cells. The study's findings and limits: Naive CD4 clonotypes overlapped across a handful of donors at approximately 5.3%.

This was a deep-level run. Method: immunoSEQ multiplex PCR; TCRdb's copy keeps in-frame clones and lacks some. The sample holds some 800,000 clones, 90% to 95% seen once. This chain links TRBV7-9 with TRBJ2-2; maybe TRBD2 (5 bases). This clonotype was obtained from a man aged 30 to 45 in good health. The source material was naive CD8+ T cells sorted from blood. In nucleotides, the CDR3 is TGTGCCAGCAGCTTGACACGTACTAGTTCTACCGGGGAGCTGTTTTTT. This gives the protein CASSLTRTSSTGELFF.